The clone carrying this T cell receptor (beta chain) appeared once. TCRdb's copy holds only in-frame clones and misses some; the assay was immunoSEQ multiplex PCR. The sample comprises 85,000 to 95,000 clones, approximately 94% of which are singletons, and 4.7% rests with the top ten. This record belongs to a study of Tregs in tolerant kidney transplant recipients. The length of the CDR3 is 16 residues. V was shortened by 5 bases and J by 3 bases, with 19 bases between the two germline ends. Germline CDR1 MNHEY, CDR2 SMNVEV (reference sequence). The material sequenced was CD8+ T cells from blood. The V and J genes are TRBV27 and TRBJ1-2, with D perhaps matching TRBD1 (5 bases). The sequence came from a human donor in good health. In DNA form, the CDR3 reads TGTGCCAGCAGTCCTCGGAGAGGGGCGACCGACTATGGCTACACCTTC. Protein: CASSPRRGATDYGYTF.